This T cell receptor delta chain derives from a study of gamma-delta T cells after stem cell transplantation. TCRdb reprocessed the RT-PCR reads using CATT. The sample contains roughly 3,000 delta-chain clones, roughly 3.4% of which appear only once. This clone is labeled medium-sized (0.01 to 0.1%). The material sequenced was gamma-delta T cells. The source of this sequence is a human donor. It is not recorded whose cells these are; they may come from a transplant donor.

The CDR3 reads CACDVVGDKRGTDKLIF. As DNA, the CDR3 is TGTGCCTGTGACGTGGTGGGGGATAAGAGAGGGACCGATAAACTCATCTTT. The V call is TRDV2, the J call TRDJ1; 9 positions agree with TRDD3. Germline V gives CDR1 GEAIGNYY, CDR2 EKD. The CDR3 has 17 amino acids. With V trimmed by 3 bases and J by 2 bases, 12 bases remained unmatched.